This T cell receptor beta chain was captured by sequencing in a study of response to subunit inactivated influenza vaccine. Study results and limitations: New T cells are recruited in small numbers by each seasonal influenza vaccination, according to the authors' suggestion.

TCRdb processed the RT-PCR reads anew with MiXCR; each CDR3 protein has one entry. This sample carries 400,000 to 650,000 distinct CDR3 sequences, approximately 6.9% of them seen once, and the ten largest clones take under 15%. This clonotype was seen a handful of times. Its antigen is as yet unknown. CDR3 size: 15 residues. V lost 5 bases and J lost 3; bases outside the gene matches: 5. The germline V gene has CDR1 SGHTA and CDR2 FQGNSA. The source material was PBMCs from blood, sampled around 25 months after vaccination. The TCR sequence derives from a man between 50 and 75 years old who received an inactivated influenza vaccine. The rearrangement links TRBV7-2 to TRBJ2-3, with 10 bases matching TRBD1. The CDR3 loop reads CASSTRQGATDTQYF. The CDR3 DNA reads TGTGCCAGCAGCACACGACAGGGGGCGACAGATACGCAGTATTTT.